The sample holds many counts of the clone carrying this TCR beta chain. Antigen specificity is unknown. Time point of the sample: patch test 2, 6 weeks after DPC sensitization. As to treatment: therapeutic diphenylcyclopropenone sensitization with weekly scalp DPC. The data derive from a study of human T cells and chemical hapten exposure. At the level of the study: Alopecia areata, totalis or universalis affected patients, mainly female. General observations from the study: Expanded TCR counts at PT1 were positively correlated with the patch test score. The number of TCRs over 1 in 1000 frequency stayed unchanged after DPC.

Individual cDNA molecules had unique molecular identifiers attached to them by the library. MiXCR, applied by TCRdb to the RACE reads, yields one record per CDR3 protein. Of about 350,000 distinct CDR3 sequences in the sample, about 6% were seen once. V lost 0 bases to trimming and J lost 5 bases; unmatched junction nucleotides: 4. There are 14 residues in the CDR3. Germline V gene lookup returns CDR1 DFQATT and CDR2 SNEGSKA (reference sequence). This chain uses TRBV20-1 with TRBJ1-5, with 7 bases identical to TRBD1. The sample here was whole blood, taken in connection with sensitization to the hapten diphenylcyclopropenone (DPC). The source is a woman under 30 with alopecia areata. Some clones in this sample may be carry-over from other donors' samples. The CDR3 sequence is CSAREDRADQPQHF. CDR3 coding DNA: TGCAGTGCTAGAGAAGACAGGGCGGATCAGCCCCAGCATTTT.